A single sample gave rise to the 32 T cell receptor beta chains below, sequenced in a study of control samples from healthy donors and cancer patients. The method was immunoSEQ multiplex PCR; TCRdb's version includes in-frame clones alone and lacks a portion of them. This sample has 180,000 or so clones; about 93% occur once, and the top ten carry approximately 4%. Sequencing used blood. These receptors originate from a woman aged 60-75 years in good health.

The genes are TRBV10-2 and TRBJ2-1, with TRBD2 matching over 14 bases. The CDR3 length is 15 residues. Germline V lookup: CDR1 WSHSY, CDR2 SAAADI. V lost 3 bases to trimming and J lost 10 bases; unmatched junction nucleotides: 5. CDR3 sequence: CASSDPTSGGAEQFF. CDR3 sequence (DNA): TGCGCCAGCAGTGACCCGACTAGCGGGGGGGCAGAGCAGTTCTTC.

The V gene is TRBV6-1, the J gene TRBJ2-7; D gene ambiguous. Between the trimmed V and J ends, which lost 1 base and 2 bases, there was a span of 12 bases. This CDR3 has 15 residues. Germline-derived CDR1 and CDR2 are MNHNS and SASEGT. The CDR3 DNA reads TGTGCCAGCAGTGAAGGTGGTGTGCTTCCCTACGAGCAGTACTTC. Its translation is CASSEGGVLPYEQYF.

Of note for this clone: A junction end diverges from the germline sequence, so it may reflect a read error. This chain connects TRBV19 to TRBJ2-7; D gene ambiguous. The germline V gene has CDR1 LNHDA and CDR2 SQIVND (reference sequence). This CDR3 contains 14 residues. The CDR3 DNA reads TGTGCCAGTAGTGTAGATGACAACTCCTACGAGCAGTACTTC. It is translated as CASSVDDNSYEQYF.

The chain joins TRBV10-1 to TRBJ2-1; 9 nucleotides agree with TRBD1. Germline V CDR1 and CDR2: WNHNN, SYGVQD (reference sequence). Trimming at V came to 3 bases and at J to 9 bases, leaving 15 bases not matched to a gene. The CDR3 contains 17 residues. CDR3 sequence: CASSDQSTGGAKGEQFF. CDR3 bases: TGCGCCAGCAGTGACCAATCCACAGGGGGCGCGAAGGGTGAGCAGTTCTTC.

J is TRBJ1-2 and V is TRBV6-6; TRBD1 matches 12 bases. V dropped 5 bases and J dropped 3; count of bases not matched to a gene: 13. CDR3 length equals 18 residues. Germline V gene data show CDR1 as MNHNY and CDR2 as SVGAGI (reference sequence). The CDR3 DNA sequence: TGTGCCAGCAGTCAAAGACCGGGAGGGACAGGGGGCCACTATGGCTACACCTTC. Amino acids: CASSQRPGGTGGHYGYTF.

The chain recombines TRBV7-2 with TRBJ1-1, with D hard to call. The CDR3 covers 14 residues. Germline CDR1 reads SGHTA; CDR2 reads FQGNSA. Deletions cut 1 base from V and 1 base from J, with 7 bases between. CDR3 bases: TGTGCCAGCAGCTTAGTTGTGCAGAACACTGAAGCTTTCTTT. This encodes CASSLVVQNTEAFF.

The CDR3 DNA is TGTGCCAGCAGTTACTCTGGGCAGATTTCTAACTATGGCTACACCTTC. Translation: CASSYSGQISNYGYTF. V and J are TRBV6-5 and TRBJ1-2, with D unresolved. V shed 0 bases and J shed 0 bases, with 11 bases lying between them. The CDR3 has 16 residues. Germline V CDR1 and CDR2: MNHEY, SVGAGI.

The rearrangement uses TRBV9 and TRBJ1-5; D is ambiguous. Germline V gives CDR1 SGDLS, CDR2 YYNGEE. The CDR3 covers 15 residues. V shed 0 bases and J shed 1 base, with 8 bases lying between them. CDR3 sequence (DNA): TGTGCCAGCAGCGTAGAGGGTTGGAGCAATCAGCCCCAGCATTTT. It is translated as CASSVEGWSNQPQHF.

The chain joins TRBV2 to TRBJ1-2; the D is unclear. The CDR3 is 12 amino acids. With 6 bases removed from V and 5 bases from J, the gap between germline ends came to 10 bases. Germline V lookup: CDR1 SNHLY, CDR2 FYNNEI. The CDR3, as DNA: TGTGCCAGCAGATTAAATGAGTATGGCTACACCTTC. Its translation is CASRLNEYGYTF.

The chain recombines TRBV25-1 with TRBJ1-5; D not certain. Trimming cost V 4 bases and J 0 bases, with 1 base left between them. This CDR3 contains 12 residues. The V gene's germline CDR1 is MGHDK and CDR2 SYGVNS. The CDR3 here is CASSGSNQPQHF. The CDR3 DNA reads TGTGCCAGCAGTGGTAGCAATCAGCCCCAGCATTTT. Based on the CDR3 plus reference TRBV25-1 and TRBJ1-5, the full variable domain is EADIYQTPRYLVIGTGKKITLECSQTMGHDKMYWYQQDPGMELHLIHYSYGVNSTEKGDLSSESTVSRIRTEHFPLTLESARPSHTSQYLCASSGSNQPQHFGDGTRLSIL.

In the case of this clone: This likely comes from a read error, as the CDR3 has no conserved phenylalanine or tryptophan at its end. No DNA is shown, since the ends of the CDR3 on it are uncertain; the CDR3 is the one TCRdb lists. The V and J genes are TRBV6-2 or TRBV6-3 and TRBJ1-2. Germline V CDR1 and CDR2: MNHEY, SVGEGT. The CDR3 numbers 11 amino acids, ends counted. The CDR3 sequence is CASSAKDSVRD.

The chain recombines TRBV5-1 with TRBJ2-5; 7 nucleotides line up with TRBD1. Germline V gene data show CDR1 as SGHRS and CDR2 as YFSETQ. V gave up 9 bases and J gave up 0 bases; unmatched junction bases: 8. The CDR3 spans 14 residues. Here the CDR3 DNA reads TGCGCCACGGCAAAGGGGGCGAACCAAGAGACCCAGTACTTC. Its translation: CATAKGANQETQYF.

Written as DNA, the CDR3 is TGTGCCACCAGTGATCGGTGGGCGGGGGGGCATGAGACCCAGTACTTC. Its translation is CATSDRWAGGHETQYF. The chain is built from TRBV24-1 and TRBJ2-5; 9 positions agree with TRBD2. The CDR3 runs 16 residues. Germline trimming cut 3 bases from V and 5 bases from J; bases unmatched to any gene: 9. Per germline, CDR1 KGHDR and CDR2 SFDVKD.

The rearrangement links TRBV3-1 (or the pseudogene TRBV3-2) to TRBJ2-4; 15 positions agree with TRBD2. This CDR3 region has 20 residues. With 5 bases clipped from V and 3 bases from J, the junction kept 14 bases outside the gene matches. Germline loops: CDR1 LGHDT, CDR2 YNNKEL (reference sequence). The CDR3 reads CASSYKLIGTSGGLKNIQYF. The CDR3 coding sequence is TGTGCCAGCAGCTACAAACTGATAGGGACTAGCGGGGGGCTCAAAAACATTCAGTACTTC.

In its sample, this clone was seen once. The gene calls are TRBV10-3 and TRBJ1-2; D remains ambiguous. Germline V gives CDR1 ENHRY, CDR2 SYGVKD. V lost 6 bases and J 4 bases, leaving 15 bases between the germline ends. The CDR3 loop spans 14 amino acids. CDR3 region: CAIRTTPEVYGYTF. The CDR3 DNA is TGTGCCATCAGGACTACGCCGGAGGTCTATGGCTACACCTTC.

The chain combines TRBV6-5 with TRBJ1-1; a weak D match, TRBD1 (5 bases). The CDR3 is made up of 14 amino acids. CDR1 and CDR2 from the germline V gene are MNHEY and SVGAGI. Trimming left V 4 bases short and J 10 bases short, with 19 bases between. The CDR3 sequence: CASSSQGWRLGAFF. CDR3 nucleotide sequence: TGTGCCAGCAGTTCCCAGGGATGGAGGCTCGGAGCTTTCTTT.

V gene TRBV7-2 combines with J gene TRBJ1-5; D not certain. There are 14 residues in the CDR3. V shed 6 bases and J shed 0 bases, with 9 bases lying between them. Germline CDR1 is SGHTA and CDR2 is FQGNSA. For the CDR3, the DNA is TGTGCCAGCAGTTTGCAGTATAGCAATCAGCCCCAGCATTTT. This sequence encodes CASSLQYSNQPQHF.

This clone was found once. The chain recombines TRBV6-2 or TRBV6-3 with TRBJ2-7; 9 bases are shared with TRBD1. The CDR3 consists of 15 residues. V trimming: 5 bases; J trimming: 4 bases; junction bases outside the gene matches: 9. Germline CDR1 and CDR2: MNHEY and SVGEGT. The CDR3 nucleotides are TGTGCCAGCAGTGACCGACAGGGGGATGTGTACGAGCAGTACTTC. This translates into CASSDRQGDVYEQYF.

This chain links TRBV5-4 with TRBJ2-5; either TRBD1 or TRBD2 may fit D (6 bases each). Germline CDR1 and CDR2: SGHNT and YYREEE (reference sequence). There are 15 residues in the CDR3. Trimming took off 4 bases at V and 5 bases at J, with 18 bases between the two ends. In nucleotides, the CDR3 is TGTGCCAGCAGCCCCGGAGGGGGGAGGACGGAGACCCAGTACTTC. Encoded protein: CASSPGGGRTETQYF.

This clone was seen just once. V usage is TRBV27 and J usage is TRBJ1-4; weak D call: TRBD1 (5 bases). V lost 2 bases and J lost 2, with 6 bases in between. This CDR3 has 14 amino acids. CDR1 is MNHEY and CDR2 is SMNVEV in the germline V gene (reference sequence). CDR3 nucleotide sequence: TGTGCCAGCAGTTTAAAGGGGACTAATGAAAAACTGTTTTTT. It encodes CASSLKGTNEKLFF.

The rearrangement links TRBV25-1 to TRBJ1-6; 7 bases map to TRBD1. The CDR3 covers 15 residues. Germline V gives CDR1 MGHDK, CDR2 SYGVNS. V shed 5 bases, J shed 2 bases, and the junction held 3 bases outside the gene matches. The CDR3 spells CASSIGGTYNSPLHF. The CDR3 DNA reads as TGTGCCAGCAGTATAGGGGGCACCTATAATTCACCCCTCCACTTT.

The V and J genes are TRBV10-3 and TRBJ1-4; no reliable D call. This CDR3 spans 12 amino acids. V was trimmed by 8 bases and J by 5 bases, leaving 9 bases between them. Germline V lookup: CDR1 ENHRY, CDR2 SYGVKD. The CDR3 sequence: CAIRDNNEKLFF. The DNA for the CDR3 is TGTGCCATCCGGGATAACAATGAAAAACTGTTTTTT.

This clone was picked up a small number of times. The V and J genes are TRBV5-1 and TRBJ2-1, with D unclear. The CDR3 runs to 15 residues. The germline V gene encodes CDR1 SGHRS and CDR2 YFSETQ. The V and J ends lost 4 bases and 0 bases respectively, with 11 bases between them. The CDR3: CASSPLGNSYNEQFF. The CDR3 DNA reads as TGCGCCAGCAGCCCCCTGGGGAACTCCTACAATGAGCAGTTCTTC.

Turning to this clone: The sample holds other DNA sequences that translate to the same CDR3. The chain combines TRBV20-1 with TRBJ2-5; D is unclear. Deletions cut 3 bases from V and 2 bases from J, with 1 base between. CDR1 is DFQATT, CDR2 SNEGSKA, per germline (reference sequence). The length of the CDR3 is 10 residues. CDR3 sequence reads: CSARQETQYF. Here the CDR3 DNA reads TGCAGTGCTAGGCAAGAGACCCAGTACTTC.

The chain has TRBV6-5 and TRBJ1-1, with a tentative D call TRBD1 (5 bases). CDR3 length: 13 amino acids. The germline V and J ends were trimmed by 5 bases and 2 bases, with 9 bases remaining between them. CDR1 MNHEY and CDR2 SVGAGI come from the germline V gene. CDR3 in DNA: TGTGCCAGCAGTCCCGGGACCAACACTGAAGCTTTCTTT. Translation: CASSPGTNTEAFF.

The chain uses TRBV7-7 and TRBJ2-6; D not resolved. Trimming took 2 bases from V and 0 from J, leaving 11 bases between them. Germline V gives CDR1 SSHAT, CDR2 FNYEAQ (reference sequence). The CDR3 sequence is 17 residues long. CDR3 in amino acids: CASSLSPGFSGANVLTF. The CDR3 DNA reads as TGTGCCAGCAGCTTATCCCCAGGCTTCTCTGGGGCCAACGTCCTGACTTTC.

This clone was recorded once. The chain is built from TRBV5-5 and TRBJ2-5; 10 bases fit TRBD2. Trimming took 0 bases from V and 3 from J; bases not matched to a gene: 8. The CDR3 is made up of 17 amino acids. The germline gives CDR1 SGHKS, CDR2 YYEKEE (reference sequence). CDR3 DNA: TGTGCCAGCAGCTTGGGGGCTAGCGGGGGATCAAAAGAGACCCAGTACTTC. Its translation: CASSLGASGGSKETQYF.

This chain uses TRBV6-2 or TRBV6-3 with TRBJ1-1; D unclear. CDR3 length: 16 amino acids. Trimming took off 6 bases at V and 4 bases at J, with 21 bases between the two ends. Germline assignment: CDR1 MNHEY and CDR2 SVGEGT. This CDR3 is CASSPRPGMRSTEAFF. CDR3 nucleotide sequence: TGTGCCAGCAGCCCTCGTCCGGGTATGAGGAGCACTGAAGCTTTCTTT.

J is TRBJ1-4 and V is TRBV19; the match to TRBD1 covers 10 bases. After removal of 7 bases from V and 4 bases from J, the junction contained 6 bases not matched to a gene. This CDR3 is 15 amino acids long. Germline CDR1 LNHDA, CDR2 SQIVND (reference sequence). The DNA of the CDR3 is TGTGCCAGTACCCTCGGACAGGGGGTTAATGAAAAACTGTTTTTT. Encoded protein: CASTLGQGVNEKLFF.

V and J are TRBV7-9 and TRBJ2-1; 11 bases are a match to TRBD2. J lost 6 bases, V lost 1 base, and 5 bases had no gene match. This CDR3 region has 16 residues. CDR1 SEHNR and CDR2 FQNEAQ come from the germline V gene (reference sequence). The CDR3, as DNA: TGTGCCAGCAGCTTAGGTAGCGGGGGGGCCATCAATGAGCAGTTCTTC. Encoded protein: CASSLGSGGAINEQFF.

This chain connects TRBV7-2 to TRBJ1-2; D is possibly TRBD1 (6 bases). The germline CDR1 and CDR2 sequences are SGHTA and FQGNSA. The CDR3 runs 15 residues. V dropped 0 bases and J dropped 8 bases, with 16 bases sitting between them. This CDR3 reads CASSLAGPGVRGYTF. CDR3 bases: TGTGCCAGCAGCTTAGCAGGGCCAGGGGTACGGGGCTACACCTTC.

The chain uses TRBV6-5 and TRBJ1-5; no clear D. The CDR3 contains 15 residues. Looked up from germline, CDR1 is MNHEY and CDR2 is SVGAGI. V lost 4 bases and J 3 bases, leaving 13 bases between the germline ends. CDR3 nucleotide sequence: TGTGCCAGCAGTTTTTATGGACGGGCCAATCAGCCCCAGCATTTT. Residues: CASSFYGRANQPQHF.